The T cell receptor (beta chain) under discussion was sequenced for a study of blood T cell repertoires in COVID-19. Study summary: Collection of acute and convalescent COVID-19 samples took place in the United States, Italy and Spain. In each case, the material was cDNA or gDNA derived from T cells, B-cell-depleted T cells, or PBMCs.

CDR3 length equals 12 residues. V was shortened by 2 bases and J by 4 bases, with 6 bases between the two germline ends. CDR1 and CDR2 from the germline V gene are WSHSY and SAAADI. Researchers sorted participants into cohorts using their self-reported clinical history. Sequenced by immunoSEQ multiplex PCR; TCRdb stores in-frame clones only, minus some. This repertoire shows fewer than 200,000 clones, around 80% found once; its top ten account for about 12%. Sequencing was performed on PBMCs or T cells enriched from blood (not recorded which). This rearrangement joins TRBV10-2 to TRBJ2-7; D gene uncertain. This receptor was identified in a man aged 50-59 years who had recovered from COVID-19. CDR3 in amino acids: CASSEIGYEQYF. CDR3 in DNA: TGCGCCAGCAGTGAGATCGGTTACGAGCAGTACTTC.